These 26 T cell receptor beta chains were sequenced from one sample in a study of T-cell reconstitution after alpha-beta-depleted transplantation in children. TCRbeta library construction was performed incorporating unique molecular identifiers. A single record per CDR3 protein comes from TCRdb applying MiXCR to the PCR reads. The sample includes fewer than 150,000 distinct CDR3 sequences, roughly 24% seen only once; the top ten take approximately 10%. The sequenced sample was PBMCs, mostly from graft donor cells, obtained 180 days after TCRalphabeta/CD19-depleted stem cell transplant. The origin of the receptors is a male patient aged 2-15 years who had a stem cell transplant for chronic granulomatous disease, so the T cells may come from the graft donor.

This clonotype was seen a few times. The V gene is TRBV12-3 or TRBV12-4, the J gene TRBJ2-3, with TRBD2 as a possible D gene (7 bases). Trimming stripped 7 bases from V and 4 bases from J, with 24 bases between. There are 17 residues in the CDR3. CDR3 region: CASTSFLGGQSSDTQYF. Written as DNA, the CDR3 is TGTGCCAGCACCTCGTTCCTCGGGGGGCAATCCTCAGATACGCAGTATTTT.

In this sample, this clonotype turned up a few times. The DNA of the CDR3 is TGTGCCAGCAGCCCGCGGACAGATGGCTACACCTTC. Its translation is CASSPRTDGYTF. This chain links TRBV7-2 with TRBJ1-2; D may be TRBD1 (6 bases). CDR1 and CDR2 from the germline V gene are SGHTA and FQGNSA. There are 12 residues in the CDR3. Trimming removed 5 bases from V and 6 bases from J, with 10 bases in between.

In its sample, this clonotype was seen many times. CDR3 loop: CSVRVPGGYEQYF. The CDR3 DNA is TGCAGCGTGAGGGTTCCTGGGGGCTACGAGCAGTACTTC. The V call is TRBV29-1, the J call TRBJ2-7; D may be TRBD1 or TRBD2 (5 bases each). The CDR3 spans 13 residues. The V gene lost 6 bases and the J gene lost 3 bases, with 15 bases spanning the gap. Germline V gene lookup returns CDR1 SQVTM and CDR2 ANQGSEA.

This clonotype was observed at least ten times. The chain employs TRBV6-6 and TRBJ2-1, with a tentative D call TRBD1 (5 bases). This CDR3 has 13 residues. The germline V gene encodes CDR1 MNHNY and CDR2 SVGAGI (reference sequence). V was pared by 4 bases and J by 5 bases, with 9 bases between. The CDR3 loop is CASSWRQNNEQFF. Written as DNA, the CDR3 is TGTGCCAGCAGTTGGCGACAGAACAATGAGCAGTTCTTC.

V usage is TRBV28 and J usage is TRBJ2-2; 7 bases line up with TRBD2. Looked up from germline, CDR1 is MDHEN and CDR2 is SYDVKM. This CDR3 is built from 15 residues. Germline trimming cut 7 bases from V and 4 bases from J; bases unmatched to any gene: 9. The CDR3 spells CASKTGGLSTGELFF. DNA for the CDR3: TGTGCCAGCAAGACGGGGGGTTTGAGCACCGGGGAGCTGTTTTTT.

The genes are TRBV12-3 or TRBV12-4 and TRBJ2-2; TRBD2 aligns across 11 bases. This CDR3 is 16 amino acids long. The V gene end was trimmed by 7 bases and the J gene end by 1 base; junction bases not matched to a gene: 5. The CDR3 here is CASNPGLAENTGELFF. The CDR3 DNA follows: TGTGCCAGCAACCCGGGACTAGCGGAGAACACCGGGGAGCTGTTTTTT.

In its sample, this clonotype was seen many times. The V call is TRBV9, the J call TRBJ2-3; TRBD2 matches 10 bases. This CDR3 region has 15 residues. V was pared by 5 bases and J by 2 bases, with 5 bases of the junction left unmatched. Germline V gives CDR1 SGDLS, CDR2 YYNGEE. The CDR3 protein is CASSERGGHTDTQYF. CDR3 nucleotide sequence: TGTGCCAGCAGTGAGCGGGGGGGTCACACAGATACGCAGTATTTT.

Many counts were recorded for this clonotype. V is TRBV12-3 or TRBV12-4 and J is TRBJ2-7; possible D gene TRBD2, 6 bases. CDR3 length: 15 amino acids. V dropped 3 bases and J dropped 3 bases, with 15 bases sitting between them. The CDR3 nucleotides are TGTGCCAGCAGTTTTTCTGGGGGGAGAAGCTACGAGCAGTACTTC. Protein sequence: CASSFSGGRSYEQYF.

This clonotype came up many times. The chain combines TRBV20-1 with TRBJ2-1; 7 positions agree with TRBD2. Germline trimming cut 6 bases from V and 0 bases from J; bases unmatched to any gene: 17. Germline V gene lookup returns CDR1 DFQATT and CDR2 SNEGSKA (reference sequence). The CDR3 has 18 residues. The chain's CDR3 is CSAPLRRGNPFSYNEQFF. CDR3 sequence (DNA): TGCAGTGCCCCCCTAAGGCGGGGGAACCCGTTCTCCTACAATGAGCAGTTCTTC.

This clonotype was recorded at least ten times. The chain combines TRBV5-6 with TRBJ2-7, with TRBD1 as a possible D gene (5 bases). In germline, CDR1 is SGHDT, CDR2 YYEEEE. This CDR3 has 14 residues. Trimming stripped 3 bases from V and 0 bases from J, with 10 bases between. CDR3 sequence: CASSSTGSSYEQYF. As DNA, the CDR3 is TGTGCCAGCAGCTCCACAGGTAGCTCCTACGAGCAGTACTTC.

This clonotype was recorded many times. The CDR3 loop reads CSARLAGVSYEQYF. The CDR3 DNA reads as TGCAGTGCTCGTTTAGCGGGAGTAAGCTACGAGCAGTACTTC. V is TRBV20-1 and J is TRBJ2-7; 9 bases align to TRBD2. The trim removed 5 bases at V and 3 bases at J, leaving 8 bases unmatched. Germline-derived CDR1 and CDR2 are DFQATT and SNEGSKA (reference sequence). This CDR3 is 14 amino acids long.

This clonotype was recorded many times. V is TRBV6-5 and J is TRBJ2-7; the match to TRBD1 covers 7 bases. The germline CDR1 and CDR2 sequences are MNHEY and SVGAGI. The CDR3 totals 14 residues. With V trimmed by 6 bases and J by 2 bases, 7 bases remained unmatched. CDR3: CASRLYRGPYEQYF. The CDR3 DNA reads as TGTGCCAGCAGATTATACAGGGGTCCCTACGAGCAGTACTTC.

This clonotype came up many times. For the CDR3, the DNA is TGTGCCAGCAGCAGGGACAGCAGCAATCAGCCCCAGCATTTT. Its translation is CASSRDSSNQPQHF. The chain combines TRBV7-2 with TRBJ1-5; 7 bases are a match to TRBD1. With 5 bases clipped from V and 1 base from J, the junction kept 2 bases outside the gene matches. This CDR3 is 14 amino acids long. The germline gives CDR1 SGHTA, CDR2 FQGNSA.

This clonotype was seen more than once but under ten times. The chain carries TRBV10-3 and TRBJ2-7; D gene unclear. Germline lookup yields CDR1 ENHRY and CDR2 SYGVKD. V lost 1 base to trimming and J lost 7 bases, with 5 bases between them. There are 11 residues in the CDR3. CDR3 region: CAISELGEQYF. In DNA form, the CDR3 reads TGTGCCATCAGTGAGTTGGGAGAGCAGTACTTC.

The CDR3 region has the DNA TGTGCCAGCAGTTTGACAGGTGCTGGGGCCAACGTCCTGACTTTC. Protein: CASSLTGAGANVLTF. The rearrangement uses TRBV12-3 or TRBV12-4 and TRBJ2-6; D perhaps matches TRBD1 (6 bases). V was clipped by 3 bases and J by 2 bases, with 8 bases between them. There are 15 residues in the CDR3.

Points on this clonotype: A much larger clonotype is one base distant, so this may be a read error. The genes are TRBV27 and TRBJ2-7, with D hard to call. V lost 5 bases to trimming and J lost 0 bases, with 11 bases between them. This CDR3 has 14 amino acids. The germline V gene has CDR1 MNHEY and CDR2 SMNVEV (reference sequence). Here the CDR3 DNA reads TGTGCCAGCAGTGACTCAGAAACCTCCTACGAGCAGTACTTC. It encodes CASSDSETSYEQYF.

In the case of this clonotype: The junction and the germline gene differ at one end; a read error may be behind it. The chain combines TRBV12-3 or TRBV12-4 with TRBJ1-5, with D unresolved. The CDR3 length is 17 residues. CDR3 region: CTSSLGRTAYRNQPQHF. CDR3 coding DNA: TGTACCAGCAGTTTAGGTAGGACGGCCTATCGCAATCAGCCCCAGCATTTT.

The V gene is TRBV20-1, the J gene TRBJ2-5; D is unclear. V lost 4 bases and J 4 bases, leaving 19 bases between the germline ends. The CDR3 covers 15 residues. Per germline, CDR1 DFQATT and CDR2 SNEGSKA (reference sequence). This CDR3 is CSAIPSELGIETQYF. CDR3 DNA sequence: TGCAGTGCTATCCCCTCTGAGTTAGGGATAGAGACCCAGTACTTC.

The chain joins TRBV6-5 to TRBJ2-2; D is unclear. This CDR3 contains 13 residues. The germline V gene encodes CDR1 MNHEY and CDR2 SVGAGI. The V and J ends lost 2 bases and 6 bases respectively, with 7 bases between them. The CDR3: CASSYVPPGELFF. CDR3 in DNA: TGTGCCAGCAGTTACGTGCCCCCCGGGGAGCTGTTTTTT.

V usage is TRBV12-3 or TRBV12-4 and J usage is TRBJ2-7, with 8 bases that match TRBD1. Trimming removed 6 bases from V and 5 bases from J; junction bases left unmatched: 9. This CDR3 is built from 14 residues. DNA for the CDR3: TGTGCCAGCAGAGGACAGGGATGGACCCACGAGCAGTACTTC. Encoded protein: CASRGQGWTHEQYF.

Ten or more counts support this clonotype. The rearrangement joins TRBV20-1 to TRBJ2-7; D not certain. The CDR3 runs to 12 residues. CDR1 DFQATT and CDR2 SNEGSKA come from the germline V gene (reference sequence). Trimming left V 4 bases short and J 4 bases short, with 11 bases between. The CDR3 reads CSATLFEYEQYF. CDR3 sequence (DNA): TGCAGTGCTACCCTCTTCGAGTACGAGCAGTACTTC.

The chain employs TRBV28 and TRBJ2-7; 11 nucleotides match TRBD2. Germline CDR1 and CDR2: MDHEN and SYDVKM. The junction had 12 bases not matched to a gene; V was cut back by 8 bases and J by 6 bases. This CDR3 is built from 15 residues. The DNA for the CDR3 is TGTGCCAGCTATCCCCAACTAGCGGGAGTCCCCGAGCAGTACTTC. Protein sequence: CASYPQLAGVPEQYF.

CDR3 DNA: TGTGCCAGCAGCTCGAAGATAGGGCTAGGAGAGCAGTTCTTC. Its protein is CASSSKIGLGEQFF. The chain is built from TRBV7-6 and TRBJ2-1, with D hard to call. Germline V gives CDR1 SGHVS, CDR2 FNYEAQ. With 4 bases removed from V and 10 bases from J, the gap between germline ends came to 17 bases. The CDR3 covers 14 residues.

This clonotype was detected a few times. The rearrangement joins TRBV4-3 to TRBJ1-6; D perhaps matches TRBD1 (5 bases). The CDR3 has 18 residues. Trimming stripped 1 base from V and 0 bases from J, with 13 bases between. Germline values: CDR1 LGHNA, CDR2 YSLEER. In DNA form, the CDR3 reads TGCGCCAGCAGCCAAGTATTAAGGGGTACCTCCTATAATTCACCCCTCCACTTT. Translated: CASSQVLRGTSYNSPLHF.

This clonotype turned up a few times. The chain uses TRBV10-3 and TRBJ1-3; D uncertain. The CDR3 totals 13 residues. Trimming took off 7 bases at V and 0 bases at J, with 7 bases between the two ends. Germline V CDR1 and CDR2: ENHRY, SYGVKD. The CDR3 coding sequence is TGTGCCATCAAGGGAGGCTCTGGAAACACCATATATTTT. This codes for CAIKGGSGNTIYF.

The table lists this clonotype with many counts. This chain uses TRBV20-1 with TRBJ1-2; D is unclear. Germline V gene sequence: CDR1 DFQATT, CDR2 SNEGSKA (reference sequence). There are 13 residues in the CDR3. Trimming shortened V by 5 bases and J by 8 bases, and 18 bases separated the two germline ends. DNA for the CDR3: TGCAGTGCTCCTAAACCCTACGGCGGAGGCTACACCTTC. Its translation is CSAPKPYGGGYTF.